This TCR beta chain is from a study of lymphopenia after photon versus proton radiotherapy (dated by TCRdb to between 2017 and 2020). For the wider study: In patients with gastrointestinal tumors who developed high-grade lymphopenia, the study compared the immunological effects of photon radiation therapy with those of proton radiation therapy. The roughly 20 patients in the cohort had gastrointestinal tumors, were treated with either photon or proton therapy, and subsequently developed lymphopenia. The study was designed to characterize how the impact on the immune system differs between the two radiation modalities. Overall study results and their limits: Across the cohort, a larger post-nadir drop in TCR diversity was inversely correlated with overall survival time among patients who died. The survival association was assessed only in patients who died, and the authors presented better survival with proton therapy as a possibility rather than a demonstrated result. Relative stability during treatment was observed in proton-treated patients, whereas loss of naive T cells and TCR diversity and gain of effector/memory populations were observed in photon-treated patients. After the lymphocyte count nadir, oligoclonal expansion, especially of CD8+ Temra cells, was observed in photon-treated repertoires, and the drop in diversity was driven by this expansion.

Library prep was done by the immunoSEQ multiplex PCR assay. Deep sequencing of rearranged TCR beta loci, alongside multiparametric flow cytometry, was used to profile T cell repertoires. TCRdb took over this immuneACCESS table, retaining in-frame rearrangements with V and J assigned. Such tables are incomplete; in checked studies, under half of the missing clones stem from an unresolved V gene, and the remainder is unexplained. The sample data list about 26,000 clones, and roughly four fifths of these were observed just once. The ten largest make up roughly 3.5% of the sample. V trim: 0 bases; J trim: 7 bases; unmatched bases: 1. From the germline V gene, CDR1 is SGHRS and CDR2 is YFSETQ. Its CDR3 holds 15 amino acids, cysteine through phenylalanine. Of all the DNA, just the CDR3 is kept, 45 bases in frame from base 1. In regard to this clone: Its antigen is unknown. Within one base of it there is no much larger clone, and no base qualities were kept.

Here the sequenced sample was peripheral blood, taken from a patient treated with photon-based radiotherapy. The TCR comes from a woman in her forties or fifties with pancreatic cancer. Rearrangement joined TRBV5-1 to TRBJ2-1, with 13 bases matching TRBD2. CDR3 protein: CASSLGLAGGNEQFF. The sequenced DNA is TGCGCCAGCAGCTTGGGACTAGCGGGAGGAAATGAGCAGTTCTTC.